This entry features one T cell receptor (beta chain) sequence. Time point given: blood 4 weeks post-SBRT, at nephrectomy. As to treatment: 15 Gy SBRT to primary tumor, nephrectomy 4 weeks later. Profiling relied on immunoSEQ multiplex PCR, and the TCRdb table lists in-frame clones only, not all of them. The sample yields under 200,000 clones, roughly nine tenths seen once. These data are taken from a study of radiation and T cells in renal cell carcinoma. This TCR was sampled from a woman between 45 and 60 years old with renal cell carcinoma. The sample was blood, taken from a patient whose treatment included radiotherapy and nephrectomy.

The CDR3 coding sequence is TGCAGCGTTGAGGCCGCTAGCACAGATACGCAGTATTTT. It encodes CSVEAASTDTQYF. V and J are TRBV29-1 and TRBJ2-3, with D unclear. V lost 3 bases to trimming and J lost 0 bases, with 7 bases between them. CDR1 is SQVTM, CDR2 ANQGSEA, per germline. There are 13 residues in the CDR3.